This TCR beta chain was recorded in a study of cytomegalovirus exposure and HLA in healthy donors. V was clipped by 3 bases and J by 5 bases; unmatched bases: 6. The CDR3 is 14 residues long. The germline CDR1 and CDR2 sequences are SGDLS and YYNGEE. Regarding the study as a whole: A list of about 160 TCR beta chains associated with cytomegalovirus was given.

Concerning this clone: The antigen remains undetermined.

PCR amplification relied on 60 Vbeta primers (plus 13 Jbeta primers). Some clones are missing from TCRdb's copy, which holds only in-frame ones; the method was immunoSEQ multiplex PCR. The sample consists of 110,000 or so clones, about 77% of them appearing once. J is TRBJ2-7 and V is TRBV9, with 9 bases that match TRBD2. The sequence derives from a woman aged 25 to 45 in good health and CMV-seropositive. Sequencing was done on a sample of PBMCs. The CDR3 spells CASSGSGSIHEQYF. The DNA for the CDR3 is TGTGCCAGCAGCGGTAGCGGGAGTATCCACGAGCAGTACTTC.